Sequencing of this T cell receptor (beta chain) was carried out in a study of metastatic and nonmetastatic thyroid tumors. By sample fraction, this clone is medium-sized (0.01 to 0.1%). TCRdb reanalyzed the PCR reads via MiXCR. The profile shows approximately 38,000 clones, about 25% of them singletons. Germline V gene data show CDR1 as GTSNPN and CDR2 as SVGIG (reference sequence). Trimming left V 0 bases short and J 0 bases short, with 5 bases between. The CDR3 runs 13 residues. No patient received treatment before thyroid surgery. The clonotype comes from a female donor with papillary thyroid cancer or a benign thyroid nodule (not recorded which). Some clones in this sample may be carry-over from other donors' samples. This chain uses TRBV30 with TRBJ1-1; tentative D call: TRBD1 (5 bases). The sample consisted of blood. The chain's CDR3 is CAWSVQVNTEAFF. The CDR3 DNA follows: TGTGCCTGGAGTGTACAGGTGAACACTGAAGCTTTCTTT.